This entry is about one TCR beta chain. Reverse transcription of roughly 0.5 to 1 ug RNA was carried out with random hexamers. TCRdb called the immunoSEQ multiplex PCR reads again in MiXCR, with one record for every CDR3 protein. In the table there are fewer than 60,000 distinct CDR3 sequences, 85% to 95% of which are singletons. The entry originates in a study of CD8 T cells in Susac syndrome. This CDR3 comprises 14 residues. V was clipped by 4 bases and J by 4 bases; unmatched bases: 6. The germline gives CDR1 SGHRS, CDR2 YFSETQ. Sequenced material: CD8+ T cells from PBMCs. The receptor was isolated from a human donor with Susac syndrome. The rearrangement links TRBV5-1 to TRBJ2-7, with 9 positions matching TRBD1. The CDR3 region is CASSKRDRVYEQYF. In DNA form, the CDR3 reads TGCGCCAGCAGCAAGCGGGACAGGGTGTACGAGCAGTACTTC.